This TCR beta chain was recorded in a study of regulatory T cells in long-lasting Graves disease. Arm-PCR of CDR3 regions with iRepertoire HTBI primers generated TCR beta libraries. One entry per CDR3 protein results from TCRdb running MiXCR on the multiplex PCR reads. The sample records 700,000 or so distinct CDR3 sequences, around 30% being singletons. Noted time point: persistent/refractory GD, antithyroid drugs over 5 years with positive TRAb. There was RNA extracted from PBMCs, and the TCR library was made from it. The collection involved drawing around 10 milliliters of peripheral blood into EDTA tubes. Germline V lookup: CDR1 LGHDT, CDR2 YNNKEL (reference sequence). Trimming stripped 1 base from V and 4 bases from J, with 10 bases between. CDR3 length equals 14 residues. This clonotype has only a few counts.

This sequence was found in a female donor with Graves disease. V and J are TRBV3-1 and TRBJ1-2; the D is unclear. Source: peripheral blood mononuclear cells (PBMCs), taken when the disease was refractory, from a patient treated with antithyroid drugs. The CDR3 loop is CASSQGPRGYGYTF. CDR3 nucleotide sequence: TGTGCCAGCAGCCAAGGTCCACGGGGCTATGGCTACACCTTC.